This TCR beta chain is from a study of blood T cell repertoires in COVID-19. At the level of the study: Collection of acute and convalescent COVID-19 samples took place in the United States, Italy and Spain.

In terms of age and location, participants ranged from roughly 18 to 95 years and lived in 24 US areas. Participant-reported clinical history was the basis for cohort assignment. During the 2 weeks before they entered the study, exposed participants had met someone with a PCR-confirmed or clinician-diagnosed COVID-19 case. The length of the CDR3 is 15 residues. V was pared by 1 base and J by 6 bases, with 8 bases of the junction left unmatched. Germline V lookup: CDR1 SEHNR, CDR2 FQNEAQ (reference sequence). This clone occurred many times. The method was immunoSEQ multiplex PCR; TCRdb's version includes in-frame clones alone and lacks a portion of them. The repertoire consists of fewer than 250,000 clones, with about four fifths occurring once and the leading ten covering around 3.5%.

V is TRBV7-9 and J is TRBJ1-2; 7 bases are a match to TRBD1. This TCR came from a middle-aged woman who had been exposed to COVID-19. The sequencing sample was made of PBMCs or T cells enriched from blood (not recorded which). The chain's CDR3 is CASSLGDRAGHGYTF. The CDR3, as DNA: TGTGCCAGCAGCTTAGGAGACAGGGCGGGGCATGGCTACACCTTC.